This T cell receptor beta chain was profiled in a study of T cell changes during pregnancy in multiple sclerosis. The repertoire was sequenced with immunoSEQ multiplex PCR; TCRdb's copy has only in-frame clones and lacks some. There are tens of thousands of clones in the sample; 92% occur only once, and 1.6% lies in the top ten. Germline trimming cut 5 bases from V and 5 bases from J; bases unmatched to any gene: 8. The CDR3 has 15 residues. Germline CDR1 SEHNR, CDR2 FQNEAQ (reference sequence). The rearrangement joins TRBV7-9 to TRBJ2-7; 11 nucleotides match TRBD1. The sequence derives from a female donor in good health, enrolled as a control in a pregnancy study. The sequencing here drew on peripheral blood, taken in the first trimester of pregnancy. The chain's CDR3 is CASSPGGTGGHEQYF. The CDR3 nucleotides read TGTGCCAGCAGCCCTGGGGGGACAGGGGGGCACGAGCAGTACTTC.